This record looks at one T cell receptor beta chain sequence and its context. What antigen it recognizes has not been identified. No quality values exist for individual bases; no much larger clone is one base distant. This sample was taken from a study of relationships among human T cell subsets (dated by TCRdb to the early 2010s). Concerning the study at large: Eight distinct blood T cell populations were sequenced: pan T, CD8 cytotoxic, regulatory, Th1, Th2, naive plus transitional, activated and memory cells.

The paper as a whole reports these results and caveats: The seven subsets showed no statistically significant differences in V, D and J usage, CDR3 length, or N-nucleotide additions. The considerable overlap in CDR3s among Th1, Th2 and regulatory T cells was taken as suggesting that cell fate choices are stochastic. Over 60% of CD8+ cytotoxic sequences belonged to clones with over 100 reads, whereas regulatory and Th2 subsets showed few such clones. The bead-based sorting could not exclude a CD4+CD8+ double-positive population.

The CD4+CD25-CD294- flow-through remaining after the CD25, CD56 and CD294 bead selections was collected as Th1 cells. Miltenyi superparamagnetic beads coated with subset-specific monoclonal antibodies were used for isolation of the T cell subsets. Every T cell population came from peripheral blood. Whole blood was subjected to Ficoll separation to obtain mononuclear cells, from which monocytes were subsequently depleted using anti-CD14 microbeads. Right after isolation, the cell populations were resuspended in RNAprotect reagent. Spanning cysteine to phenylalanine, the CDR3 consists of 16 amino acids. The read is trimmed to its CDR3 DNA, 48 bases read in frame from base 1. V gives up 5 bases and J gives up 5 bases, and the segment between their germline ends measures 21 bases. Library method: multiplex PCR. The instrument was a 454 GS FLX. Semiquantitative ARM-PCR was used to amplify the TCR alpha and beta CDR3 regions from mRNA. In ARM-PCR, tagged nested gene-specific primers were used first, and exponential amplification was then carried out by communal superprimers. Nested primers were removed by exonuclease before the second amplification round on first-round PCR products. The amplicons were sequenced on the 454 platform, a system that can rapidly sequence millions of DNA fragments without cloning bias. A read was counted as effective if the read could be mapped to both V and J germline segments. The original pipeline was this. IRmap was used to assign reads to germline V, D and J segments, and IRmap relies on pyromap, a Smith-Waterman modification adapted to 454 sequencing errors. To filter D-beta assignments, cutoffs were set at the 99th percentile of the alignment scores obtained from simulated random sequences. The amino acids between the conserved V-segment Y[YFLI]C motif and the J-segment [FW]GXGT motif were defined as CDR3. Repertoire diversity was estimated with a compound Poisson process model previously applied to large-scale EST data. A procedure for detecting cross-contamination was used to argue that the shared CDR3s did not come from sample contamination. The raw public data were reprocessed by TCRdb itself: fastp quality trimming at Q25, MiXCR clonotype calling, in-frame beta chains only. Identical CDR3 protein sequences are pooled into one entry, listed with their most common genes and DNA. It is TCRdb's table, rather than the study itself, that gives the V and J calls and clone size. The sample table lists roughly 13,000 distinct CDR3 sequences, roughly 68% of them with a count of one. 30% of the sample is held by the ten biggest clonotypes.

Rearrangement joined TRBV12-3 or TRBV12-4 to TRBJ1-1, and TRBD1 may be the D gene, going by 6 matching bases. This clonotype originated in a man aged 40-55 years in good health. Sequencing input: CD4+ Th1 cells sorted from blood. The meaning of the sample's cell subset or site label: CD4+CD25-CD294- T helper 1 cells. This receptor carries the CDR3 CASSGGRTVAITEAFF. The DNA is TGTGCCAGCAGTGGGGGAAGGACAGTAGCGATTACTGAAGCTTTCTTT.